Here is one T cell receptor (beta chain) with its context. TCRdb keeps only in-frame clones here, not all; method: immunoSEQ multiplex PCR. The repertoire holds around 26,000 clones, with around 90% as singletons. This record belongs to a study of T cells in localized non-small cell lung cancer. The germline V gene encodes CDR1 SGHAT and CDR2 FQNNGV. V was clipped by 5 bases and J by 7 bases; unmatched bases: 13. The CDR3 length is 16 residues. Source: peripheral blood, taken before any cancer treatment. V and J are TRBV11-2 and TRBJ2-1; the match to TRBD2 covers 8 bases. The source of this sequence is a woman aged 35 to 70 with stage I lung adenocarcinoma. This CDR3 reads CASSPWGSGVGNEQFF. CDR3 bases: TGTGCCAGCAGCCCCTGGGGTAGCGGGGTGGGAAATGAGCAGTTCTTC.